This T cell receptor beta chain was recorded in a study of CD8+ T cells in alopecia areata. Study outcomes and limitations: Scalp specimens additionally yield sequences from normal skin's resident alphabeta T cells. Among patients, TCR sharing was less clear than in mice, a difference possibly due in part to HLA diversity in the patient population. Alopecia totalis/universalis scalp especially showed more expanded CD8+ clones than normal scalp.

In regard to this clone: Its antigen remains unknown.

Trimming stripped 5 bases from V and 4 bases from J, with 18 bases between. The CDR3 sequence is 16 residues long. CDR1 and CDR2 from the germline V gene are SGHAT and FQNNGV. Sequencing used cDNA as its template, made by extracting RNA and reverse transcribing it. Sequencing used immunoSEQ multiplex PCR; TCRdb keeps in-frame clones, though not all of them. The sample has around 210,000 clones, roughly three fifths seen once. The V gene is TRBV11-2, the J gene TRBJ2-1; the D gene is possibly TRBD2 (6 bases). This receptor was identified in a human donor in good health. Sequencing used CD8+ T cells sorted from blood. The CDR3 region has the DNA TGTGCCAGCAGCCCCTACCGGGACTCAAAGTACAATGAGCAGTTCTTC. The encoded protein is CASSPYRDSKYNEQFF.